Presented here are 14 T cell receptor beta chains from one specimen sequenced in a study of cytomegalovirus exposure and HLA in healthy donors. It was with 60 Vbeta and 13 Jbeta primers that the PCR ran. The repertoire was sequenced with immunoSEQ multiplex PCR; TCRdb's copy has only in-frame clones and lacks some. The sample includes about 55,000 clones, about four fifths of them seen just once. Sample: PBMCs. All receptors derive from a female donor in good health and CMV-seronegative.

The chain carries TRBV5-6 and TRBJ2-4; TRBD2 might be the D (6 bases). The ends were cut back, 2 bases at V and 0 bases at J, with 12 bases in the middle. This CDR3 has 16 amino acids. Per germline, CDR1 SGHDT and CDR2 YYEEEE. CDR3: CASSFGGQLAKNIQYF. The CDR3 DNA sequence: TGTGCCAGCAGCTTCGGAGGGCAGCTAGCCAAAAACATTCAGTACTTC.

Here the CDR3 DNA reads TGTGCCAGCAGCTCGCGGTATCAAGAGACCCAGTACTTC. This codes for CASSSRYQETQYF. The genes are TRBV2 and TRBJ2-5; D remains unclear. The CDR3 runs to 13 residues. The V and J ends lost 6 bases and 2 bases respectively, with 10 bases between them. Germline CDR1 and CDR2: SNHLY and FYNNEI.

The chain employs TRBV6-6 and TRBJ2-5; D call uncertain. CDR3 length: 16 residues. Germline CDR1 MNHNY, CDR2 SVGAGI (reference sequence). The V and J ends lost 2 bases and 8 bases respectively, with 21 bases between them. Here the CDR3 DNA reads TGTGCCAGCAGTTACCCGCACTTAGACTTCAAGAGAACCCAGTACTTC. Translating it yields CASSYPHLDFKRTQYF.

V usage is TRBV4-2 and J usage is TRBJ2-2; D is possibly TRBD1 (5 bases). This CDR3 is 16 amino acids long. Germline assignment: CDR1 LGHNA and CDR2 YNFKEQ. V lost 3 bases, J lost 3 bases, and 14 bases lay in between. The DNA for the CDR3 is TGTGCCAGCAGCCAGAGGTCCCTAGGGGACACCGGGGAGCTGTTTTTT. It specifies CASSQRSLGDTGELFF.

J is TRBJ2-7 and V is TRBV28, with TRBD1 matching 7 bases. This CDR3 comprises 13 residues. The V and J ends lost 6 bases and 2 bases, in that order; junction bases with no gene match: 4. Germline CDR1 reads MDHEN; CDR2 reads SYDVKM. The CDR3 region has the DNA TGTGCCAGCAGATCGGGACAGCCCTACGAGCAGTACTTC. It encodes CASRSGQPYEQYF.

CDR3 DNA: TGTGCCAGCAGCCAGCGTTATACCACCTTAGGAAACACCATATATTTT. The encoded protein is CASSQRYTTLGNTIYF. The V gene is TRBV7-9, the J gene TRBJ1-3; D unclear. Trimming left V 5 bases short and J 4 bases short, with 18 bases between. Germline V lookup: CDR1 SEHNR, CDR2 FQNEAQ (reference sequence). The CDR3 is 16 amino acids.

The chain employs TRBV6-5 and TRBJ1-4; possibly TRBD1 for D (5 bases). Germline CDR1 reads MNHEY; CDR2 reads SVGAGI. The CDR3 contains 15 residues. V shed 0 bases and J shed 0 bases, with 5 bases lying between them. CDR3 loop: CASSYSDTTNEKLFF. The CDR3 DNA is TGTGCCAGCAGTTACTCGGACACAACTAATGAAAAACTGTTTTTT.

V is TRBV18 and J is TRBJ1-6, with 7 bases identical to TRBD1. The J segment lost 7 bases and the V segment lost 3 bases, leaving 6 bases of the junction unmatched. This CDR3 has 15 amino acids. Germline V lookup: CDR1 KGHSH, CDR2 LQKENI. The CDR3 DNA sequence: TGTGCCAGCTCACCCTCCCTGGACAGGAATTCACCCCTCCACTTT. Translated: CASSPSLDRNSPLHF.

Only a few counts were recorded for this clone. The chain uses TRBV7-2 and TRBJ2-5; 7 bases are a match to TRBD2. The CDR3 extends over 14 amino acids. CDR1 SGHTA and CDR2 FQGNSA come from the germline V gene. The trim removed 2 bases at V and 7 bases at J, leaving 7 bases unmatched. The CDR3 coding sequence is TGTGCCAGCAGCTTAACGGGTTGGGAGGGGACCCAGTACTTC. This gives the protein CASSLTGWEGTQYF.

This clone has only a few counts. The chain uses TRBV7-9 and TRBJ2-3, with D possibly being TRBD2 (6 bases). Germline assignment: CDR1 SEHNR and CDR2 FQNEAQ (reference sequence). This CDR3 comprises 17 residues. Trimming took 3 bases from V and 5 from J, leaving 21 bases between them. The DNA for the CDR3 is TGTGCCAGCAGCTTTGGTCTACGACTAGGGAATCGAGATACGCAGTATTTT. Its translation: CASSFGLRLGNRDTQYF.

This clone showed up just once. The chain links TRBV9 to TRBJ2-5; D possibly corresponds to TRBD1 (6 bases). The CDR3 loop spans 14 amino acids. Trimming pared 4 bases from V and 1 base from J, leaving 11 bases between. Germline V lookup: CDR1 SGDLS, CDR2 YYNGEE. The CDR3 sequence: CASSPDSIQETQYF. CDR3 nucleotide sequence: TGTGCCAGCAGCCCGGACAGCATCCAAGAGACCCAGTACTTC.

This chain links TRBV6-5 with TRBJ1-6; D gene unclear. Looked up from germline, CDR1 is MNHEY and CDR2 is SVGAGI. This CDR3 region has 14 residues. V was pared by 2 bases and J by 10 bases, with 12 bases between. The CDR3 protein is CASSYRQAWSPLHF. CDR3 DNA sequence: TGTGCCAGCAGTTACCGTCAGGCCTGGTCACCCCTCCACTTT.

In this sample, this clone turned up once. The chain couples TRBV2 to TRBJ1-1; 7 bases fit TRBD1. The CDR3 length is 14 residues. Unmatched junction bases numbered 8, after V lost 7 bases and J lost 3 bases. The germline V gene has CDR1 SNHLY and CDR2 FYNNEI. The CDR3 DNA reads as TGTGCCAGCATAGAGACAGGGTCGCACACTGAAGCTTTCTTT. This translates into CASIETGSHTEAFF.

This clone appeared once. A junction boundary mismatches the germline segment, possibly from a read error. This chain connects TRBV29-1 to TRBJ2-4, with 10 bases fitting TRBD1. Germline assignment: CDR1 SQVTM and CDR2 ANQGSEA. This CDR3 region has 11 residues. The CDR3 DNA sequence: TGCAGCGTACGGACAGGGGGGGTTATCGGGTTC. This sequence encodes CSVRTGGVIGF.